This is a list of T cell receptor beta chains from one sample in a study of beta chain features in type 1 diabetes. The data were produced by immunoSEQ multiplex PCR, yet TCRdb's version contains in-frame clones alone and is incomplete. The sample carries more than 150,000 clones, approximately 8.7% recorded once. The specimen sequenced was central memory CD4+ T cells from blood. The receptors originated from a woman aged 30 to 39 with type 1 diabetes. The CDR3 runs from the conserved cysteine through the conserved F or W. D genes are given only for firm matches. Size tells how often a clone was seen (once, few, many) or the class of an expanded clone, and some rows leave it out.

d_call	j_call	clone_size	v_call	cdr3_aa	cdr3_nt
NA	TRBJ2-3	NA	TRBV29-1	CSVEVAAKASTDTQYF	TGCAGCGTTGAAGTGGCAGCGAAGGCTAGCACAGATACGCAGTATTTT
TRBD2	TRBJ2-1	NA	TRBV4-2	CASSASGLADHNEQFF	TGTGCCAGCAGTGCCTCGGGACTAGCGGATCACAATGAGCAGTTCTTC
TRBD1	TRBJ2-7	NA	TRBV6-5	CASSSNRDSSYEQYF	TGTGCCAGCAGTTCTAACCGGGACAGTTCCTACGAGCAGTACTTC
TRBD2	TRBJ2-4	NA	TRBV27	CASSPGLAPVKNIQYF	TGTGCCAGCAGCCCGGGACTAGCGCCCGTCAAAAACATTCAGTACTTC
NA	TRBJ1-1	NA	TRBV10-3	CAISERGLENTEAFF	TGTGCCATCAGTGAAAGAGGGCTTGAGAACACTGAAGCTTTCTTT
NA	TRBJ1-2	few	TRBV29-1	CSVELGNTNYGYTF	TGCAGCGTTGAATTGGGCAACACTAACTATGGCTACACCTTC
TRBD1	TRBJ2-3	NA	TRBV7-7	CASSSDRGDTQYF	TGTGCTAGCAGCTCGGACAGGGGGGATACGCAGTATTTT
TRBD1	TRBJ1-1	NA	TRBV18	CASSPRQGAGSAEAFF	TGTGCCAGCTCACCGCGGCAGGGGGCAGGGAGTGCTGAAGCTTTCTTT
NA	TRBJ2-1	few	TRBV30	CAWSRLEGRRIF	TGTGCCTGGAGCCGGTTGGAAGGGAGAAGGATCTTC
TRBD1	TRBJ1-1	NA	TRBV29-1	CSVCTTGAPYTEAFF	TGCAGCGTTTGCACTACAGGGGCCCCATACACTGAAGCTTTCTTT
NA	TRBJ2-7	few	TRBV19	CASSTQAGRYEQYF	TGTGCCAGTAGTACCCAAGCGGGCCGCTACGAGCAGTACTTC
TRBD1	TRBJ2-3	NA	TRBV7-9	CASSSAGTGNTDTQYF	TGTGCCAGCAGCTCCGCCGGGACAGGAAACACAGATACGCAGTATTTT
NA	TRBJ2-3	few	TRBV7-7	CASSNGGTDTQYF	TGTGCTAGCAGCAACGGGGGAACAGATACGCAGTATTTT
TRBD2	TRBJ2-7	NA	TRBV6-6	CASSPTSVSYEQYF	TGTGCCAGCAGTCCGACTAGCGTCTCCTACGAGCAGTACTTC
NA	TRBJ2-7	NA	TRBV15	CATSRDLYYEQYF	TGTGCCACCAGCAGAGACCTATACTACGAGCAGTACTTC
NA	TRBJ2-7	few	TRBV7-9	CASSPTGDLSYEQYF	TGTGCCAGCAGCCCTACTGGAGATTTATCTTACGAGCAGTACTTC
NA	TRBJ1-2	NA	TRBV27	CASSPQGTYGYTF	TGTGCCAGCAGTCCCCAGGGAACTTATGGCTACACCTTC
TRBD2	TRBJ2-1	NA	TRBV7-8	CASSLATASGNNEQFF	TGTGCCAGCAGCTTAGCGACGGCTAGCGGTAACAATGAGCAGTTCTTC
NA	TRBJ2-7	NA	TRBV30	CAWSATGYEQYF	TGTGCCTGGAGTGCGACAGGATACGAGCAGTACTTC
NA	TRBJ2-7	few	TRBV9	CASSVEAGTYEQYF	TGTGCCAGCAGCGTAGAGGCGGGTACCTACGAGCAGTACTTC
NA	TRBJ2-3	NA	TRBV11-2	CASSLDPGSRGGDTQYF	TGTGCCAGCAGCTTAGATCCGGGGTCCAGAGGGGGAGATACGCAGTATTTT
NA	TRBJ2-2	NA	TRBV5-6	CASSFRGAGELFF	TGTGCCAGCAGCTTCAGGGGAGCCGGGGAGCTGTTTTTT
NA	TRBJ1-2	NA	TRBV14	CASSQDRGDGYTF	TGTGCCAGCAGCCAAGACAGGGGAGATGGCTACACCTTC
TRBD2	TRBJ2-3	NA	TRBV5-4	CASSATGTSGPWGGTQYF	TGTGCCAGCAGCGCGACCGGGACTAGCGGACCTTGGGGGGGTACGCAGTATTTT
NA	TRBJ2-7	NA	TRBV11-2	CASSLDSAGLKEQYF	TGTGCCAGCAGCTTAGATTCGGCAGGGCTCAAAGAGCAGTACTTC
NA	TRBJ2-2	NA	TRBV11-3	CASSPRLDTGELFF	TGTGCCAGCAGCCCACGCCTAGACACCGGGGAGCTGTTTTTT
TRBD2	TRBJ2-7	NA	TRBV4-1	CASSPTDLAGGTGQYF	TGCGCCAGCAGCCCGACCGACCTAGCGGGAGGAACAGGGCAGTACTTC
NA	TRBJ1-5	few	TRBV10-3	CAISESYNQPQHF	TGTGCCATCAGTGAGTCATATAATCAGCCCCAGCATTTT
TRBD1	TRBJ1-1	few	TRBV18	CASSLQGDNTEAFF	TGTGCCAGCTCATTACAGGGGGATAACACTGAAGCTTTCTTT
TRBD1	TRBJ1-1	few	TRBV27	CASSPLDRGVAEAFF	TGTGCCAGCAGTCCCTTGGACAGGGGTGTTGCTGAAGCTTTCTTT
TRBD1	TRBJ1-1	NA	TRBV27	CASSPSDRGLTEAFF	TGTGCCAGCAGTCCCAGTGACAGGGGGCTTACTGAAGCTTTCTTT
TRBD2	TRBJ2-5	NA	TRBV9	CASSDSGRALETQYF	TGTGCCAGCAGCGATAGCGGGAGGGCCTTAGAGACCCAGTACTTC
NA	TRBJ2-3	NA	TRBV7-3	CASSQSTDTQYF	TGTGCCAGCAGCCAGAGCACAGATACGCAGTATTTT
TRBD2	TRBJ2-2	few	TRBV28	CANQAGFTGELFF	TGTGCCAATCAAGCGGGGTTCACCGGGGAGCTGTTTTTT
TRBD2	TRBJ2-3	few	TRBV10-3	CAIRTSGSTDTQYF	TGTGCCATCAGAACTAGCGGGAGCACAGATACGCAGTATTTT
TRBD2	TRBJ2-2	NA	TRBV9	CASSLAGSTGELFF	TGTGCCAGCAGCCTAGCGGGAAGCACCGGGGAGCTGTTTTTT
NA	TRBJ2-3	NA	TRBV5-1	CASSTVIIPSGTDTQYF	TGCGCCAGCAGCACCGTCATTATCCCGAGCGGCACAGATACGCAGTATTTT
NA	TRBJ2-2	NA	TRBV10-3	CAISESSGKLFF	TGTGCCATCAGTGAGTCCTCGGGAAAGCTGTTTTTT
TRBD1	TRBJ1-1	few	TRBV4-2	CASSLRLTGGYTEAFF	TGTGCCAGCAGCCTGCGCCTGACAGGGGGCTACACTGAAGCTTTCTTT
NA	TRBJ1-2	NA	TRBV11-2	CASSLERGISGYTF	TGTGCCAGCAGCCTGGAGAGAGGGATCAGTGGCTACACCTTC